This T cell receptor (beta chain) was recorded in a study of T cells in Graves' hyperthyroidism and ophthalmopathy. Amplified TCR beta CDR3 regions derived from RNA transcripts. TCR CDR3 regions were first amplified by RT-PCR with HTBI primers. TCRdb redid the calling of the multiplex PCR reads with MiXCR, one entry per CDR3 protein. This table has 400,000 to 450,000 distinct CDR3 sequences, over 12% appearing once. The CDR3 consists of 14 residues. Trimming pared 2 bases from V and 5 bases from J, leaving 12 bases between. Germline CDR1 is SGHTA and CDR2 is FQGNSA. This clonotype showed up just a few times.

Input material: blood. V gene TRBV7-2 combines with J gene TRBJ2-5; D gene uncertain. This clonotype was sampled from a man younger than 35 with Graves' ophthalmopathy. CDR3 DNA: TGTGCCAGCAGCTTACCGGGTAGGATGGAGACCCAGTACTTC. The encoded protein is CASSLPGRMETQYF.